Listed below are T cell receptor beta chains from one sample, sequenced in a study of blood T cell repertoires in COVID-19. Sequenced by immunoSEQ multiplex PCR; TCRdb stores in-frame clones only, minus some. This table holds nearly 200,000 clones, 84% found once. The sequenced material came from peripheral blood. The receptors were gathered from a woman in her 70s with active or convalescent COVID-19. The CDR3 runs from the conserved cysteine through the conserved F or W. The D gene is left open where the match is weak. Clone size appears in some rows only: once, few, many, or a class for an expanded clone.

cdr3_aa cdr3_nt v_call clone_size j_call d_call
CASSPFLANEQFF TGTGCCAGCAGTCCCTTTCTAGCGAATGAGCAGTTCTTC TRBV6-5 . TRBJ2-1 .
CARSTSGGIWDEQFF TGTGCCAGAAGTACCTCAGGGGGGATATGGGATGAGCAGTTCTTC TRBV5-3 . TRBJ2-1 .
CAKTSGTNTNTGELFF TGTGCCAAGACTAGCGGAACCAATACAAACACCGGGGAGCTGTTTTTT TRBV6-4 . TRBJ2-2 TRBD2
CATSDTRQGANNEQFF TGTGCCACCAGTGATACCAGACAGGGGGCAAACAATGAGCAGTTCTTC TRBV24-1 . TRBJ2-1 TRBD1
CAISESGRGVYGYTF TGTGCCATCAGTGAGTCGGGCAGGGGGGTCTATGGCTACACCTTC TRBV10-3 . TRBJ1-2 TRBD1
CASSFPTGGNTGELFF TGTGCCAGCAGCTTCCCAACGGGAGGGAACACCGGGGAGCTGTTTTTT TRBV11-2 few TRBJ2-2 TRBD2
CASNDRRRTDTQYF TGTGCCAGCAACGACAGGCGACGCACAGATACGCAGTATTTT TRBV6-1 . TRBJ2-3 .
CASNFDSGGLNNEQFF TGTGCCAGCAACTTCGACTCGGGAGGGCTCAACAATGAGCAGTTCTTC TRBV7-9 once TRBJ2-1 TRBD2
CASSDPPGLAGERGYEQYF TGCGCCAGCAGTGACCCTCCCGGACTAGCGGGAGAACGGGGCTACGAGCAGTACTTC TRBV10-1 . TRBJ2-7 TRBD2
CASSAGGRTTGELFF TGTGCCAGCTCCGCCGGGGGGCGTACGACCGGGGAGCTGTTTTTT TRBV18 few TRBJ2-2 .
CASSIAATGTQYF TGCGCCAGCAGCATTGCGGCCACGGGGACCCAGTACTTC TRBV5-1 . TRBJ2-5 .
CASRLGTDRDTQYF TGTGCCAGCAGGCTCGGGACTGACAGAGATACGCAGTATTTT TRBV2 few TRBJ2-3 .
CASSLGPAGVRTDTQYF TGTGCCAGCAGCTTAGGACCAGCGGGAGTTCGCACAGATACGCAGTATTTT TRBV7-2 once TRBJ2-3 TRBD2
CASSQGRGDTQYF TGTGCCAGCAGCCAGGGTCGAGGAGATACGCAGTATTTT TRBV4-2 . TRBJ2-3 .
CASSLLSILQQNTEAFF TGTGCCAGCAGCCTCCTGTCCATCTTACAGCAGAACACTGAAGCTTTCTTT TRBV13 . TRBJ1-1 .
CASSPRLADNEQFF TGTGCCAGCAGCCCCCGACTAGCGGACAATGAGCAGTTCTTC TRBV7-3 . TRBJ2-1 TRBD2
CASSYGRTGNQPQHF TGTGCCAGCAGTTACGGGCGGACAGGGAATCAGCCCCAGCATTTT TRBV6-5 . TRBJ1-5 TRBD1